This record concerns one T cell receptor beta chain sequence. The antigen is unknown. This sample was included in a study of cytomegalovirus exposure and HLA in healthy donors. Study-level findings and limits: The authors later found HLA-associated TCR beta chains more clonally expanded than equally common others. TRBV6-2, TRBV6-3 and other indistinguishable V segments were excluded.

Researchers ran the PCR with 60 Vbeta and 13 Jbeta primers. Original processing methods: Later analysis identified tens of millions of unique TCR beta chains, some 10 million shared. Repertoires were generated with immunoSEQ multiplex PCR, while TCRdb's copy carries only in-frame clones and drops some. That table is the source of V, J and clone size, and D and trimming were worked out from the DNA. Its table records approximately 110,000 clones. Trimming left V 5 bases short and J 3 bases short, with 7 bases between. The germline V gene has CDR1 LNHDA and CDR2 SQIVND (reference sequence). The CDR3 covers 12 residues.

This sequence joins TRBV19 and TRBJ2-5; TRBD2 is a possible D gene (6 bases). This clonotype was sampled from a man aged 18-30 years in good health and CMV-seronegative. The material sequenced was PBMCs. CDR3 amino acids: CASSQREETQYF. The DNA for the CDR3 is TGTGCCAGTAGTCAGCGGGAAGAGACCCAGTACTTC.